One and the same sample provided the 10 T cell receptor beta chains below, sequenced in a study of blood T cell repertoires in COVID-19. Sequencing used immunoSEQ multiplex PCR; TCRdb keeps in-frame clones, though not all of them. The data contain hundreds of thousands of clones, approximately 80% of them singletons. Sequenced sample: peripheral blood. All receptors derive from a woman older than 75 with acute or convalescent COVID-19.

The CDR3: CASSPDRNNSPLHF. The CDR3 DNA reads as TGCGCCAGCAGCCCAGACAGGAATAATTCACCCCTCCACTTT. This sequence joins TRBV5-1 and TRBJ1-6; tentative D call: TRBD1 (6 bases). The CDR3 runs 14 residues. V dropped 4 bases and J dropped 5 bases, with 10 bases sitting between them. Germline values: CDR1 SGHRS, CDR2 YFSETQ.

This chain uses TRBV28 with TRBJ1-4; unclear D gene. This CDR3 contains 15 residues. V gave up 7 bases and J gave up 4 bases, with 16 bases separating them. Germline V gives CDR1 MDHEN, CDR2 SYDVKM. CDR3 nucleotide sequence: TGTGCCAGCAAAGCCCCCAACAGAAGTAATGAAAAACTGTTTTTT. It encodes CASKAPNRSNEKLFF.

The rearrangement links TRBV7-2 to TRBJ2-7; TRBD1 agrees at 8 bases. Germline values: CDR1 SGHTA, CDR2 FQGNSA. V trimming: 5 bases; J trimming: 2 bases; junction bases outside the gene matches: 5. The CDR3 contains 14 residues. CDR3 in DNA: TGTGCCAGCAGCCTAAGGACAGGGCCCTACGAGCAGTACTTC. It codes for CASSLRTGPYEQYF.

This clone was detected once. The chain is built from TRBV28 and TRBJ2-7, with TRBD1 identical over 7 bases. Looked up from germline, CDR1 is MDHEN and CDR2 is SYDVKM. After removal of 6 bases from V and 6 bases from J, the junction contained 5 bases not matched to a gene. The CDR3 totals 12 residues. CDR3 bases: TGTGCCAGCAGGTCTACAGGGGTCGAGCAGTACTTC. This sequence encodes CASRSTGVEQYF.

The CDR3 nucleotides are TGTGCCAGCAGCTTAGCGAATTCACCCCTCCACTTT. It translates to CASSLANSPLHF. The V gene is TRBV7-3, the J gene TRBJ1-6, with D unclear. Germline CDR1 SGHTA, CDR2 FQGTGA. Trimming pared 2 bases from V and 7 bases from J, leaving 3 bases between. The length of the CDR3 is 12 residues.

Turning to this clone: This sample includes further DNA sequences coding for the same CDR3. The CDR3 here is CASSPTGTSTDTQYF. In nucleotides, the CDR3 is TGTGCCAGCAGCCCGACAGGAACCTCCACAGATACGCAGTATTTT. The chain recombines TRBV3-1 (or the pseudogene TRBV3-2) with TRBJ2-3; D perhaps matches TRBD1 (6 bases). CDR3 size: 15 residues. V lost 4 bases and J 2 bases, leaving 13 bases between the germline ends. Germline V gene data show CDR1 as LGHDT and CDR2 as YNNKEL (reference sequence).

The chain is built from TRBV2 and TRBJ1-6; 11 bases agree with TRBD1. CDR3 length equals 15 residues. The trim removed 6 bases at V and 10 bases at J, leaving 8 bases unmatched. Germline V gene data show CDR1 as SNHLY and CDR2 as FYNNEI. CDR3 in DNA: TGTGCCAGCAGGGGTACGGACAGGGGGCGATCACCCCTCCACTTT. It yields the protein CASRGTDRGRSPLHF.

In its sample, this clone was seen a few times. The chain combines TRBV7-2 with TRBJ2-7; TRBD2 matches 9 bases. There are 18 residues in the CDR3. In germline, CDR1 is SGHTA, CDR2 FQGNSA. V shed 2 bases and J 2 bases; nucleotides not matched to a gene: 13. CDR3 region: CASSLKTFSGGRTYEQYF. The CDR3 region has the DNA TGTGCCAGCAGCTTAAAAACATTTAGCGGGGGCCGGACCTACGAGCAGTACTTC.

This chain uses TRBV2 with TRBJ2-1, with 9 bases aligning to TRBD1. Germline V gene sequence: CDR1 SNHLY, CDR2 FYNNEI. V was pared by 8 bases and J by 7 bases, with 9 bases of the junction left unmatched. The CDR3 runs to 14 residues. In nucleotides, the CDR3 is TGTGCCAGCGGAGAACAGGGGGCGGGGAATGAGCAGTTCTTC. It yields the protein CASGEQGAGNEQFF.

The chain uses TRBV18 and TRBJ1-3; no firm D call. From germline, CDR1 is KGHSH and CDR2 LQKENI. The ends were cut back, 4 bases at V and 2 bases at J, with 12 bases in the middle. The CDR3 is 15 residues long. The CDR3 region is CASSRVDTAGNTIYF. The DNA of the CDR3 is TGTGCCAGCTCACGAGTCGACACTGCTGGAAACACCATATATTTT.